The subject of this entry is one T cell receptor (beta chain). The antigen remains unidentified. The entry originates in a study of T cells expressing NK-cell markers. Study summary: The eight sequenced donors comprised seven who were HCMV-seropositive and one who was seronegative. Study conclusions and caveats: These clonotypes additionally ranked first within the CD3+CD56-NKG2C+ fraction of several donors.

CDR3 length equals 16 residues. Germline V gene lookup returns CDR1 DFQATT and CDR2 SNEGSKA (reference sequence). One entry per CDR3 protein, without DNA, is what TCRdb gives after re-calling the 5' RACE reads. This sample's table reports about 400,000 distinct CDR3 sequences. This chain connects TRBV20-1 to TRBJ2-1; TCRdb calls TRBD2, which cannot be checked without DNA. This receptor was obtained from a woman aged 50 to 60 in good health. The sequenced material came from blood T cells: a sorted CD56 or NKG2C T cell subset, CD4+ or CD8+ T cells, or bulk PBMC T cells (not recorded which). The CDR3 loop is CSAPRAGRSSYNEQFF.